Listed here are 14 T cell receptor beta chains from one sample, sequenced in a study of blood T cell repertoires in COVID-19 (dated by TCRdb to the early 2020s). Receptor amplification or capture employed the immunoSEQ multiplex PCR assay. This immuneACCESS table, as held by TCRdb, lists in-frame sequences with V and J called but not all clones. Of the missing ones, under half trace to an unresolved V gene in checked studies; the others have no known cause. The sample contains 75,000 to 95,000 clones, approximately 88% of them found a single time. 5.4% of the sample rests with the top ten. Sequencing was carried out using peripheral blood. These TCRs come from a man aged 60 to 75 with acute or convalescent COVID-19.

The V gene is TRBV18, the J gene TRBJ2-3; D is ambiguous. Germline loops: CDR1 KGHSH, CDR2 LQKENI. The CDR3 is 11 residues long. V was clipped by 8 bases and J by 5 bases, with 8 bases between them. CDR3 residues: CASRTGDTQYF. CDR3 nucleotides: TGTGCCAGCCGAACCGGAGATACGCAGTATTTT.

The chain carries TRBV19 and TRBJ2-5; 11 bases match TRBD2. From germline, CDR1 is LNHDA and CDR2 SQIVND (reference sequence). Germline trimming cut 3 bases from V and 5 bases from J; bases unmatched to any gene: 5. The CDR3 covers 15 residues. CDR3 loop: CASSISGGALETQYF. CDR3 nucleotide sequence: TGTGCCAGTAGTATTAGCGGGGGGGCCCTTGAGACCCAGTACTTC.

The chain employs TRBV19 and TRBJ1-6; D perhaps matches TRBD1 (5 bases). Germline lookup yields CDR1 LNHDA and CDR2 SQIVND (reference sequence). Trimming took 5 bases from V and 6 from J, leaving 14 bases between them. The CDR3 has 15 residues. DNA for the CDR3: TGTGCCAGTAGTGTTGGCGGGGCGCCTAATTCACCCCTCCACTTT. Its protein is CASSVGGAPNSPLHF.

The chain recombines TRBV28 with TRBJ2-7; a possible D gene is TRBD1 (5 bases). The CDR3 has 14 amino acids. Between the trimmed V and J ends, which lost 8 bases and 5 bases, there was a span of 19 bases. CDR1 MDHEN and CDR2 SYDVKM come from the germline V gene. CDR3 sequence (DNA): TGTGCCAGCTTCGGGCGGCAGGGCGTCCACGAGCAGTACTTC. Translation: CASFGRQGVHEQYF. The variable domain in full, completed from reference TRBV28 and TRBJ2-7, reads DVKVTQSSRYLVKRTGEKVFLECVQDMDHENMFWYRQDPGLGLRLIYFSYDVKMKEKGDIPEGYSVSREKKERFSLILESASTNQTSMYLCASFGRQGVHEQYFGPGTRLTVT.

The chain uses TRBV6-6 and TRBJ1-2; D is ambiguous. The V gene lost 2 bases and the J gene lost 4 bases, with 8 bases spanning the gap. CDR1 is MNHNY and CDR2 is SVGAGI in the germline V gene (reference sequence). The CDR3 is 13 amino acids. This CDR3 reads CASSYGEGYGYTF. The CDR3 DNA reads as TGTGCCAGCAGTTACGGGGAGGGCTATGGCTACACCTTC.

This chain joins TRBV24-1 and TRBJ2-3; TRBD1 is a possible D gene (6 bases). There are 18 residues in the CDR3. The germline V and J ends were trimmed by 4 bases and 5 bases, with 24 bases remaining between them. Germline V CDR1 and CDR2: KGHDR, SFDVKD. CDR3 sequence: CATSDAKPTGFTRDTQYF. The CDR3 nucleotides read TGTGCCACCAGTGACGCAAAACCGACAGGATTTACAAGAGATACGCAGTATTTT.

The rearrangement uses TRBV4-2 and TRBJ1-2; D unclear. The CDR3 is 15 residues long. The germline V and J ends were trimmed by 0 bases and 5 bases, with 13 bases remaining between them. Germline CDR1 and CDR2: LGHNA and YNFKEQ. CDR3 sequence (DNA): TGTGCCAGCAGCCAAGATGGCGGGTTCCTTTATGGCTACACCTTC. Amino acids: CASSQDGGFLYGYTF.

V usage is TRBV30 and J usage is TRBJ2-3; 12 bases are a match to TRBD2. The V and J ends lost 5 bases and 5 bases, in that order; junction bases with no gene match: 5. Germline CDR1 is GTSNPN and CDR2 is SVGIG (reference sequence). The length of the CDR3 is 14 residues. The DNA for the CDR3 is TGTGCCTGGGCGCTAGCGGGGGGGTTAGATACGCAGTATTTT. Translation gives CAWALAGGLDTQYF.

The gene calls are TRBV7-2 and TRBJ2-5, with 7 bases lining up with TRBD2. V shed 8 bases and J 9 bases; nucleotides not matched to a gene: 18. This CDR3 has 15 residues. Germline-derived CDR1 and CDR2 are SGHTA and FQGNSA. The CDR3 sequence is CASGPGSGGTGAQYF. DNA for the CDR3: TGTGCCAGCGGCCCCGGATCGGGGGGAACCGGGGCCCAGTACTTC.

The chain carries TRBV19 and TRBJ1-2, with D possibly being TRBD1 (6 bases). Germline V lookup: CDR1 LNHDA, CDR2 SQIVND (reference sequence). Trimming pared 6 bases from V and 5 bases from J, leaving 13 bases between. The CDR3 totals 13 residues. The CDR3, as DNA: TGTGCCAGTAGCCCCGGGACAACGTATGGCTACACCTTC. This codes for CASSPGTTYGYTF.

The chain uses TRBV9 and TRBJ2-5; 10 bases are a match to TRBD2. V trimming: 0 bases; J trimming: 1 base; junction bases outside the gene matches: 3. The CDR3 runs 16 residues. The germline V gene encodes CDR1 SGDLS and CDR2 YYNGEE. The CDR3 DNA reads TGTGCCAGCAGCGTAGTGCCTAGCGGGGGCCAAGAGACCCAGTACTTC. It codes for CASSVVPSGGQETQYF. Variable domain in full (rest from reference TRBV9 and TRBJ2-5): DSGVTQTPKHLITATGQRVTLRCSPRSGDLSVYWYQQSLDQGLQFLIQYYNGEERAKGNILERFSAQQFPDLHSELNLSSLELGDSALYFCASSVVPSGGQETQYFGPGTRLLVL.

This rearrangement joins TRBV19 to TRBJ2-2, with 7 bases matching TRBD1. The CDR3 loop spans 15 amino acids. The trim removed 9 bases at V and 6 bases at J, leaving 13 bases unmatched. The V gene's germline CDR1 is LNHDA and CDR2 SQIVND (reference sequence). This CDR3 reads CASAGTAGTPGELFF. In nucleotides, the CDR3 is TGTGCCAGCGCCGGGACAGCTGGAACCCCCGGGGAGCTGTTTTTT.

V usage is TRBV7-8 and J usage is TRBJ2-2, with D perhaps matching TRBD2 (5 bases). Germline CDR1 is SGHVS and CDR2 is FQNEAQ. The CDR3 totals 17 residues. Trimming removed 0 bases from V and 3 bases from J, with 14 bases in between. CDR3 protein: CASSLASLGSYTGELFF. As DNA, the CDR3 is TGTGCCAGCAGCTTAGCCTCGTTAGGGAGCTACACCGGGGAGCTGTTTTTT.

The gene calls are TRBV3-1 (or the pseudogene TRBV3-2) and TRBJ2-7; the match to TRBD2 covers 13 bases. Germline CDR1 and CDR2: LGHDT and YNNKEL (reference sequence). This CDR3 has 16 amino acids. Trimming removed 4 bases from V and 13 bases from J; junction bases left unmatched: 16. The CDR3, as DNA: TGTGCCAGCAGCCTGGGACTAGCGGGGTCCCCTACCGGGGAATACTTC. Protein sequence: CASSLGLAGSPTGEYF.